Following are 18 T cell receptor beta chains from one sample sequenced in a study of shared clonotypes between healthy human individuals. Profiling relied on immunoSEQ multiplex PCR, and the TCRdb table lists in-frame clones only, not all of them. The sample consists of about 480,000 clones, 60% to 80% of them appearing once. Sample: PBMCs. The receptor set was obtained from a woman between 40 and 50 years old in good health. Some clones in this sample may be carry-over from other donors' samples.

CDR3 coding DNA: TGTGCCAGTAGTCTCGACAGGAACACCGGGGAGCTGTTTTTT. Translation gives CASSLDRNTGELFF. The chain links TRBV19 to TRBJ2-2; D perhaps matches TRBD1 (5 bases). Germline CDR1 LNHDA, CDR2 SQIVND (reference sequence). This CDR3 has 14 amino acids. The V end was cut by 5 bases, the J end by 1 base, with 8 bases between.

The chain is built from TRBV10-3 and TRBJ2-1; TRBD2 matches 11 bases. Germline trimming cut 6 bases from V and 7 bases from J; bases unmatched to any gene: 8. The CDR3 is 15 amino acids. In germline, CDR1 is ENHRY, CDR2 SYGVKD. The CDR3 DNA sequence: TGTGCCATCAGGGTTACTAGCGGGAGAGAGAATGAGCAGTTCTTC. This gives the protein CAIRVTSGRENEQFF.

The chain carries TRBV6-4 and TRBJ2-1; D may be TRBD1 (5 bases). V was clipped by 5 bases and J by 0 bases, with 11 bases between them. Per the germline V gene, CDR1 is MRHNA and CDR2 is SNTAGT. The CDR3 runs 15 residues. The chain's CDR3 is CASSQDSSSYNEQFF. As DNA, the CDR3 is TGTGCCAGCAGTCAAGACAGCAGCTCCTACAATGAGCAGTTCTTC.

The chain has TRBV2 and TRBJ2-2, with 8 bases that match TRBD2. The germline gives CDR1 SNHLY, CDR2 FYNNEI. With 8 bases clipped from V and 7 bases from J, the junction kept 9 bases outside the gene matches. The CDR3 has 14 amino acids. CDR3 nucleotides: TGTGCCAGCGTTAGATTTAGCGGGGTCGGGGAGCTGTTTTTT. Translating it yields CASVRFSGVGELFF.

This clone has at least ten counts. The genes are TRBV5-4 and TRBJ2-7; 14 bases are shared with TRBD2. Trimming at V came to 2 bases and at J to 3 bases, leaving 1 base not matched to a gene. This CDR3 has 15 amino acids. CDR1 is SGHNT and CDR2 is YYREEE in the germline V gene (reference sequence). The CDR3 protein is CASSFGTSGSYEQYF. For the CDR3, the DNA is TGTGCCAGCAGCTTTGGGACTAGCGGGAGCTACGAGCAGTACTTC.

This clone has only one observation. V is TRBV2 and J is TRBJ1-2; D perhaps matches TRBD1 (5 bases). The CDR3 contains 13 residues. Germline loops: CDR1 SNHLY, CDR2 FYNNEI. V was shortened by 7 bases and J by 6 bases, with 15 bases between the two germline ends. The CDR3 protein is CASNLRGNDGYTF. Here the CDR3 DNA reads TGTGCCAGCAATTTACGGGGCAATGATGGCTACACCTTC.

The CDR3 loop reads CASSQDHDIYGYTF. The DNA for the CDR3 is TGCGCCAGCAGCCAAGATCACGACATCTATGGCTACACCTTC. V and J are TRBV4-3 and TRBJ1-2, with D unresolved. The V gene's germline CDR1 is LGHNA and CDR2 YSLEER. Trimming pared 0 bases from V and 4 bases from J, leaving 9 bases between. This CDR3 is 14 amino acids long.

The rearrangement joins TRBV27 to TRBJ1-2; D not resolved. The germline V and J ends were trimmed by 6 bases and 8 bases, with 25 bases remaining between them. Germline-derived CDR1 and CDR2 are MNHEY and SMNVEV (reference sequence). The length of the CDR3 is 16 residues. The CDR3 sequence is CASRPTPDYRGGGYTF. CDR3 sequence (DNA): TGTGCCAGCAGACCTACCCCGGACTACCGGGGAGGAGGCTACACCTTC.

This clone appeared a single time. V is TRBV2 and J is TRBJ2-7, with D unclear. Trimming removed 7 bases from V and 4 bases from J, with 11 bases in between. Germline V gene data show CDR1 as SNHLY and CDR2 as FYNNEI. The CDR3 totals 12 residues. CDR3 amino acids: CASKGSLYEQYF. In DNA form, the CDR3 reads TGTGCCAGCAAGGGCAGCCTTTACGAGCAGTACTTC.

J is TRBJ1-4 and V is TRBV18; possible D gene TRBD1, 5 bases. This CDR3 region has 15 residues. CDR1 KGHSH and CDR2 LQKENI come from the germline V gene. Trimming removed 0 bases at V and 7 bases at J, with 12 bases between. The CDR3 nucleotides are TGTGCCAGCTCACCACCGGGCCCGCAGGGTGAAAAACTGTTTTTT. Translating gives CASSPPGPQGEKLFF.

Worth noting for this clone: This sequence is one base from a far larger clone and is likely a read error. The chain recombines TRBV5-6 with TRBJ2-6; 9 nucleotides line up with TRBD2. Germline V gene data show CDR1 as SGHDT and CDR2 as YYEEEE. The CDR3 runs to 16 residues. The CDR3 spells CASSFSGSAGANVLAF. DNA for the CDR3: TGTGCCAGCAGCTTTAGCGGGAGCGCTGGGGCCAACGTCCTGGCTTTC.

This chain connects TRBV30 to TRBJ1-2, with D hard to call. Between the trimmed V and J ends, which lost 0 bases and 8 bases, there was a span of 10 bases. From germline, CDR1 is GTSNPN and CDR2 SVGIG (reference sequence). CDR3 length: 12 amino acids. The CDR3 region is CAWSVFEGGYTF. In nucleotides, the CDR3 is TGTGCCTGGAGTGTATTTGAGGGAGGCTACACCTTC.

The chain combines TRBV5-1 with TRBJ1-5; 7 bases agree with TRBD1. There are 15 residues in the CDR3. Germline V gives CDR1 SGHRS, CDR2 YFSETQ. The J segment lost 4 bases and the V segment lost 4 bases, leaving 8 bases of the junction unmatched. This chain's CDR3 is CASSPGTVGNQPQHF. The CDR3 region has the DNA TGCGCCAGCAGCCCAGGGACAGTGGGAAATCAGCCCCAGCATTTT.

The rearrangement links TRBV9 to TRBJ1-1; 7 bases agree with TRBD1. The J segment lost 1 base and the V segment lost 1 base, leaving 4 bases of the junction unmatched. Germline assignment: CDR1 SGDLS and CDR2 YYNGEE. The CDR3 has 15 residues. CDR3 bases: TGTGCCAGCAGCGTAATGGCAGGGGGGAACACTGAAGCTTTCTTT. This codes for CASSVMAGGNTEAFF.

This clone was recorded only once. Other DNA sequences in this specimen translate into the identical CDR3. V and J are TRBV5-6 and TRBJ2-7; D unclear. Trimming left V 0 bases short and J 0 bases short, with 7 bases between. Germline CDR1 reads SGHDT; CDR2 reads YYEEEE. This CDR3 has 14 residues. CDR3 region: CASSLGHNSYEQYF. The CDR3 DNA reads as TGTGCCAGCAGCTTGGGACATAACTCCTACGAGCAGTACTTC.

This clone was counted a few times. The rearrangement uses TRBV5-1 and TRBJ1-3, with 10 bases aligning to TRBD1. CDR1 SGHRS and CDR2 YFSETQ come from the germline V gene. J lost 7 bases, V lost 5 bases, and 9 bases had no gene match. This CDR3 is built from 15 residues. CDR3 amino acids: CASRPTGGDSNTIYF. The CDR3 region has the DNA TGCGCCAGCAGACCGACAGGGGGCGATTCGAACACCATATATTTT. The variable domain in full, completed from reference TRBV5-1 and TRBJ1-3, reads KAGVTQTPRYLIKTRGQQVTLSCSPISGHRSVSWYQQTPGQGLQFLFEYFSETQRNKGNFPGRFSGRQFSNSRSEMNVSTLELGDSALYLCASRPTGGDSNTIYFGEGSWLTVV.

This clone was detected a few times. This chain uses TRBV11-1 with TRBJ1-6; D gene ambiguous. Per the germline V gene, CDR1 is SGHAT and CDR2 is FQDESV (reference sequence). CDR3 length: 14 amino acids. Deletions cut 0 bases from V and 10 bases from J, with 10 bases between. The CDR3 reads CASSLARAGSPLHF. The CDR3 DNA sequence: TGTGCCAGCAGCTTAGCGAGGGCGGGATCACCCCTCCACTTT.

The chain carries TRBV6-1 and TRBJ2-3; D may be TRBD1 (5 bases). This CDR3 region has 15 residues. Trimming pared 1 base from V and 5 bases from J, leaving 13 bases between. Germline V CDR1 and CDR2: MNHNS, SASEGT. Here the CDR3 DNA reads TGTGCCAGCAGTGAAGATGTCAGGGCCGGAGATACGCAGTATTTT. This translates into CASSEDVRAGDTQYF.